The text below deals with one T cell receptor beta chain. This sequence may be a read error, since a much larger clone differs from it by one base. CDR1 and CDR2 (germline): SEHNR, FQNEAQ (reference sequence). V lost 4 bases, J lost 13 bases, and 7 bases stayed unmatched. This CDR3 contains 12 residues. These data belong to a study of glioma-infiltrating T cells. Study-wide context: Sequencing aimed for roughly 4.5- to 11-fold coverage of roughly one million peripheral T cells.

TCR alpha and beta CDR3 regions were amplified from RNA using iRepertoire nested multiplex PCR. TCRdb re-called the multiplex PCR reads with MiXCR, one entry per CDR3 protein. The data show 300,000 to 450,000 distinct CDR3 sequences, with more than 35% seen just once and more than 10% held by the top ten. This sequence originates from a human donor with low-grade glioma or glioblastoma, undergoing nonglioma brain surgery, or in good health (not recorded which). Material: glioma tissue, nonneoplastic brain tissue, or PBMCs (not recorded which). The chain couples TRBV7-9 to TRBJ2-1; TRBD2 matches at 7 bases. Here the CDR3 DNA reads TGTGCCAGCAGCTATCCCGGACTAGATCAGTTCTTC. Its translation: CASSYPGLDQFF.